This passage covers 21 T cell receptor beta chains from one sample sequenced in a study of CXCR3-negative and CXCR3-positive naive CD8 T cells. UMI-labeled 5' RACE TRB cDNA libraries were prepared from the cells. One entry per CDR3 protein, without DNA, is what TCRdb gives after re-calling the 5' RACE reads. The sample totals approximately 140,000 distinct CDR3 sequences; its top ten clones hold approximately 0.27%. Notes on the study in general: A higher hydrophobicity marked the TRB CDR3s of CXCR3-positive naive cells versus CXCR3-negative naive cells.

These receptors lack a known antigen. The specimen sequenced was naive CXCR3+ CD8+ T cells from blood. Subset defined: CD45RO-CCR7+CD27+CD95- naive CD8+ T cells expressing CXCR3 (TNR3+). The source of these receptors is a human donor in good health. Some clones in this sample may be carry-over from other donors' samples.

J is TRBJ2-3 and V is TRBV29-1; TCRdb lists TRBD2, though no DNA is available to test this call. Germline V gene lookup returns CDR1 SQVTM and CDR2 ANQGSEA. This CDR3 has 16 amino acids. CDR3 protein: CSVGSSGRASTDTQYF.

This chain's CDR3 is CASKTTANPYEQYF. V gene TRBV12-3 or TRBV12-4 combines with J gene TRBJ2-7; TCRdb calls TRBD1, which cannot be checked without DNA. CDR3 size: 14 residues.

J is TRBJ1-5 and V is TRBV7-9. Germline values: CDR1 SEHNR, CDR2 FQNEAQ (reference sequence). This CDR3 is built from 15 residues. The CDR3 loop is CASSSSGGDYQPQHF.

The rearrangement links TRBV29-1 to TRBJ2-1; TCRdb indicates TRBD2, and absent DNA this call remains unverified. Per germline, CDR1 SQVTM and CDR2 ANQGSEA. The CDR3 has 16 amino acids. CDR3 sequence: CSVADVAGAVHNEQFF.

V is TRBV20-1 and J is TRBJ2-1; the D call of TRBD2 rests on TCRdb alone, since no DNA is present to check it. Germline CDR1 reads DFQATT; CDR2 reads SNEGSKA (reference sequence). This CDR3 region has 16 residues. CDR3 sequence reads: CSARDGLPAPYNEQFF.

The V call is TRBV29-1, the J call TRBJ2-3; there is no DNA to check the TCRdb D call of TRBD1. CDR1 is SQVTM, CDR2 ANQGSEA, per germline. The CDR3 runs 13 residues. The CDR3: CSVDVGTGFTQYF.

V and J are TRBV14 and TRBJ2-7. The length of the CDR3 is 14 residues. The V gene's germline CDR1 is SGHDN and CDR2 FVKESK. Here the CDR3 reads CASSQDWTSLEQYF. Complete variable domain (other parts from reference TRBV14 and TRBJ2-7): EAGVTQFPSHSVIEKGQTVTLRCDPISGHDNLYWYRRVMGKEIKFLLHFVKESKQDESGMPNNRFLAERTGGTYSTLKVQPAELEDSGVYFCASSQDWTSLEQYFGPGTRLTVT.

This chain connects TRBV9 to TRBJ2-1; TCRdb's assignment of TRBD2 cannot be checked, as there is no DNA. The CDR3 runs 14 residues. Germline lookup yields CDR1 SGDLS and CDR2 YYNGEE. The CDR3 sequence: CASSAGLAPTEQFF.

The chain carries TRBV28 and TRBJ2-1; the TCRdb D gene call, TRBD2, has no DNA to confirm it. Germline V gene lookup returns CDR1 MDHEN and CDR2 SYDVKM. The CDR3 contains 13 residues. The CDR3 reads CASSLNLRYGQFF. The full variable domain, its missing parts supplied by reference TRBV28 and TRBJ2-1, is DVKVTQSSRYLVKRTGEKVFLECVQDMDHENMFWYRQDPGLGLRLIYFSYDVKMKEKGDIPEGYSVSREKKERFSLILESASTNQTSMYLCASSLNLRYGQFFGPGTRLTVL.

The V call is TRBV20-1, the J call TRBJ2-7; TCRdb designates TRBD2, a call that cannot be tested without DNA. The V gene's germline CDR1 is DFQATT and CDR2 SNEGSKA (reference sequence). This CDR3 has 14 amino acids. The CDR3 loop reads CSARARGLAYEQYF.

CDR3 residues: CASSLEGGAGTEAFF. The J gene is TRBJ1-1, the V gene TRBV5-1; lacking DNA, the TRBD1 call made by TCRdb goes unchecked. The CDR3 totals 15 residues. Germline V gives CDR1 SGHRS, CDR2 YFSETQ. Full variable domain (remainder filled in from reference TRBV5-1 and TRBJ1-1): KAGVTQTPRYLIKTRGQQVTLSCSPISGHRSVSWYQQTPGQGLQFLFEYFSETQRNKGNFPGRFSGRQFSNSRSEMNVSTLELGDSALYLCASSLEGGAGTEAFFGQGTRLTVV.

The gene calls are TRBV7-2 and TRBJ2-2. Germline values: CDR1 SGHTA, CDR2 FQGNSA. This CDR3 comprises 14 residues. This chain's CDR3 is CASSLGRDTGELFF.

This rearrangement joins TRBV28 to TRBJ2-2. This CDR3 has 13 residues. Looked up from germline, CDR1 is MDHEN and CDR2 is SYDVKM. This CDR3 is CASSPDLTGELFF.

This chain uses TRBV3-1 with TRBJ1-1. Germline loops: CDR1 LGHDT, CDR2 YNNKEL (reference sequence). There are 17 residues in the CDR3. The CDR3 region is CASSQDLPGIRNTEAFF.

The V call is TRBV18, the J call TRBJ2-1. The CDR3 has 13 amino acids. Germline-derived CDR1 and CDR2 are KGHSH and LQKENI. The CDR3 reads CASSQLGDSEQFF.

The genes are TRBV20-1 and TRBJ2-7; TCRdb picks TRBD2, but there is no DNA to check that call. From germline, CDR1 is DFQATT and CDR2 SNEGSKA (reference sequence). The CDR3 runs to 15 residues. CDR3 region: CSAKMGLAGSYEQYF.

The chain recombines TRBV4-1 with TRBJ1-1. The CDR3 is 15 residues long. Per the germline V gene, CDR1 is MGHRA and CDR2 is YSYEKL. The CDR3 is CASSQDNGGWTEAFF.

The chain uses TRBV14 and TRBJ2-6. The CDR3 sequence is 15 residues long. CDR1 SGHDN and CDR2 FVKESK come from the germline V gene. CDR3 sequence reads: CASSPQAPGANVLTF.

This chain joins TRBV7-6 and TRBJ2-7; the TRBD1 assignment by TCRdb is unverifiable without DNA. Looked up from germline, CDR1 is SGHVS and CDR2 is FNYEAQ. The CDR3 is 14 residues long. This chain's CDR3 is CASSSGQGEHEQYF.

CDR3 loop: CASSGPGGLDGYTF. This rearrangement joins TRBV5-1 to TRBJ1-2; TCRdb's D call of TRBD1 is untestable without DNA. Germline assignment: CDR1 SGHRS and CDR2 YFSETQ. The CDR3 contains 14 residues.

J is TRBJ1-1 and V is TRBV9; there is no DNA to check the TCRdb D call of TRBD1. The germline gives CDR1 SGDLS, CDR2 YYNGEE. CDR3 size: 14 residues. CDR3 loop: CASSGDRVATEAFF.